The source of this TCR beta chain is a study of regulatory T cells in long-lasting Graves disease (dated by TCRdb to the early 2020s). A note on the overall study: Persistent Graves' disease was defined as antithyroid drug treatment for over 5 years with persistently positive TSH receptor autoantibodies. This study used TCR sequencing and RNA sequencing of peripheral blood to compare persistent Graves' disease patients against newly diagnosed Graves' disease patients. The study was conducted in China and was registered as a clinical trial. TCR sequencing covered some 13 persistent and 20 newly diagnosed Graves' disease patients, around 33 samples in total. On average, persistent Graves' disease patients in the clinical cohort had been on antithyroid drugs for about 9.3 years. Here is what the overall study found, with its caveats: Because the primary lesion, thyroid tissue, could not be accessed, the study looked at peripheral blood alone. TRBV28, TRBJ1-2 and TRBJ2-5 were preferentially used in persistent disease, while TRBV20-1 and TRBJ2-1 were favored in newly diagnosed disease. Only the TCR beta chain was sequenced and analyzed. Compared with newly diagnosed patients, patients with persistent Graves' disease had lower TCR Shannon entropy and fewer highly expanded clones, which suggests clonal expansion. A larger number of public clonotypes was shared among persistent patients (fewer than 3,000) than among newly diagnosed patients (roughly 1,000). The authors acknowledged the small sample size as a limitation that may reduce accuracy.

This clonotype was seen ten or more times. The antigen this receptor binds is unknown. No qualities accompany the bases; no much larger clone lies one base away. The meaning of the sample's time point label: persistent/refractory GD, antithyroid drugs over 5 years with positive TRAb. For both TCR sequencing and RNA sequencing, RNA was extracted from PBMCs in TRIzol. The diagnosis of Graves' disease was made according to American Thyroid Association guidelines. Recruitment of patients was carried out at an endocrinology department in Xi'an, China. From each patient, around 9 milliliters of peripheral blood was collected into an EDTA anticoagulant tube. Ficoll Paque Plus density gradient separation was used to isolate PBMCs, and no further T cell sorting was done. An Agilent 2100 Bioanalyzer and agarose gel were used to check RNA quality, and a NanoDrop 2000 was used to measure RNA concentration. Libraries were made using multiplex PCR. The sample was run on an Illumina HiSeq 4000. CDR3 regions were amplified by Arm-PCR with iRepertoire HTBI primers to construct TCR beta libraries. Gel purification was performed on PCR products prior to sequencing. The original methods were these. Gene usage analysis of CDR3 amino acid clonotypes used the approximately 62 TRBV and fewer than 15 TRBJ segments found across samples. COPE and FqMerger were used to merge filtered high-quality paired reads into contigs. BLAST was used to align contigs to the IMGT TRBV, TRBD and TRBJ reference genes, and CDR3 was defined following IMGT. Highly expanded clones were defined as clonotypes with a frequency above 0.1%. Shannon entropy was used to measure repertoire diversity, and the Gini coefficient was used to measure V-J evenness. Clonotypes shared by more than one individual were considered public. Starting from the raw public reads, TCRdb applied fastp trimming at Q25, assembled clones with MiXCR and retained in-frame beta chains. For every CDR3 protein sequence, its rows merge into one entry that carries the most common genes and DNA. TCRdb, not the original authors, processed these V and J calls. This sample lists under 450,000 distinct CDR3 sequences; 20% to 25% were detected once. Approximately 28% of the sample is taken by the ten largest.

The trim is 7 bases for V and 0 bases for J, with a gap of 15 bases between the germline ends. Sequences MDHEN (CDR1) and SYDVKM (CDR2) are obtained from the germline V gene. There are 16 amino acids in the CDR3, from cysteine to phenylalanine inclusive. The only DNA kept is the CDR3, 48 bases in frame from the first base. This sample comprised peripheral blood mononuclear cells (PBMCs), obtained when the disease was refractory, from a patient treated with antithyroid drugs. The TCR originated in a woman aged 40 to 55 with Graves disease. Donor details come from another sample of the same person, matched by shared clones. This receptor chain uses TRBV28 and TRBJ1-4, with an unclear D gene assignment. The CDR3 reads CASTIYSTATNEKLFF. The DNA sequence is given as TGTGCCAGCACTATATACAGTACCGCAACTAATGAAAAACTGTTTTTT.